The present T cell receptor beta chain was sequenced within a study of cytomegalovirus exposure and HLA in healthy donors. PCR used 60 Vbeta primers and 13 Jbeta primers. Produced via immunoSEQ multiplex PCR; TCRdb's table is partial and in-frame only. Here the sample spans about 150,000 clones, 55% to 75% being singletons. As to this clone: Its antigen is as yet unknown.

In germline, CDR1 is MDHEN, CDR2 SYDVKM. Unmatched junction bases numbered 12, after V lost 5 bases and J lost 5 bases. This CDR3 comprises 16 residues. General observations from the study: Information on immune exposure was restricted to one variable (CMV serostatus). Excluded: some indistinguishable V segments such as TRBV6-2 and TRBV6-3.

The sequenced sample consisted of PBMCs. The chain joins TRBV28 to TRBJ1-5; 7 nucleotides line up with TRBD1. The sequence was obtained from a woman between 55 and 75 years old in good health and CMV-seropositive. The CDR3 DNA sequence: TGTGCCAGCAGTACCCACAGGGGCCAAAGAGATCAGCCCCAGCATTTT. Protein sequence: CASSTHRGQRDQPQHF.